A selection of T cell receptor beta chains follows, all from one sample in a study of technical replicates of blood from several donors. Clones were read by immunoSEQ multiplex PCR, and TCRdb kept only the in-frame ones, dropping some. Of around 83,000 clones listed, around 94% are singletons. What was sequenced was T cells isolated from PBMCs. The receptors here all came from a human donor in good health. Both conserved end residues are part of each CDR3. A D gene is named only where the DNA matches it firmly. Where a row states a size, it is once, few, many or the class of an expanded clone; other rows omit it.

D: -; J: TRBJ1-2; V: TRBV19; length: 15; size: -; CDR3: CASTRQAGADYGYTF; DNA: TGTGCCAGTACCCGGCAAGCCGGCGCGGACTATGGCTACACCTTC
D: -; J: TRBJ2-3; V: TRBV4-2; length: 11; size: -; CDR3: CASSSGKAQYF; DNA: TGTGCCAGCAGCTCCGGGAAGGCGCAGTATTTT
D: -; J: TRBJ1-2; V: TRBV29-1; length: 15; size: -; CDR3: CSVEEAGSGLNGYTF; DNA: TGCAGCGTTGAAGAGGCGGGCTCGGGGTTGAATGGCTACACCTTC
D: TRBD1; J: TRBJ2-7; V: TRBV2; length: 18; size: -; CDR3: CASSVGGTGSRGLYEQYF; DNA: TGTGCCAGCAGCGTTGGGGGGACAGGGTCACGGGGGCTTTACGAGCAGTACTTC
D: -; J: TRBJ1-2; V: TRBV5-1; length: 15; size: -; CDR3: CASSLGQGRDYGYTF; DNA: TGCGCCAGCAGCTTGGGCCAGGGTCGGGACTATGGCTACACCTTC
D: TRBD2; J: TRBJ2-3; V: TRBV28; length: 17; size: -; CDR3: CASSFPASGRNTDTQYF; DNA: TGTGCCAGCAGTTTTCCTGCTAGCGGGAGGAACACAGATACGCAGTATTTT
D: -; J: TRBJ2-3; V: TRBV5-1; length: 13; size: -; CDR3: CASSTESTDTQYF; DNA: TGCGCCAGCAGCACGGAGTCCACAGATACGCAGTATTTT
D: -; J: TRBJ2-5; V: TRBV11-2; length: 14; size: -; CDR3: CASSLTSPKETQYF; DNA: TGTGCCAGCAGCTTAACTAGCCCTAAAGAGACCCAGTACTTC
D: -; J: TRBJ2-5; V: TRBV7-9; length: 11; size: -; CDR3: CASSPKETQYF; DNA: TGTGCCAGCAGCCCCAAAGAGACCCAGTACTTC
D: -; J: TRBJ2-1; V: TRBV5-1; length: 13; size: -; CDR3: CASSLVGDNEQFF; DNA: TGCGCCAGCAGCTTGGTAGGGGACAATGAGCAGTTCTTC
D: TRBD2; J: TRBJ2-7; V: TRBV7-8; length: 15; size: -; CDR3: CASSATLAGAYEQYF; DNA: TGTGCCAGCAGCGCTACTCTAGCGGGGGCCTACGAGCAGTACTTC
D: -; J: TRBJ2-3; V: TRBV5-6; length: 14; size: -; CDR3: CASSSGGPSDTQYF; DNA: TGTGCCAGCAGCTCTGGAGGGCCCTCAGATACGCAGTATTTT
D: TRBD1; J: TRBJ2-7; V: TRBV29-1; length: 15; size: -; CDR3: CSVEDPLGTEYEQYF; DNA: TGCAGCGTTGAGGACCCCTTGGGGACAGAGTACGAGCAGTACTTC
D: TRBD1; J: TRBJ2-2; V: TRBV6-1; length: 15; size: -; CDR3: CASSQGAGTTGELFF; DNA: TGTGCCAGCAGCCAGGGGGCCGGTACCACCGGGGAGCTGTTTTTT
D: TRBD2; J: TRBJ2-7; V: TRBV7-2; length: 13; size: -; CDR3: CASKRGADYEQYF; DNA: TGTGCCAGCAAGCGGGGGGCCGACTACGAGCAGTACTTC
D: TRBD2; J: TRBJ2-5; V: TRBV29-1; length: 15; size: -; CDR3: CSVVKTGLAGETQYF; DNA: TGCAGCGTGGTAAAAACCGGACTAGCTGGCGAGACCCAGTACTTC
D: -; J: TRBJ2-3; V: TRBV9; length: 14; size: once; CDR3: CASSAVRGTDTQYF; DNA: TGTGCCAGCAGCGCGGTAAGAGGGACAGATACGCAGTATTTT
D: -; J: TRBJ2-1; V: TRBV5-1; length: 15; size: -; CDR3: CASSLSRYPSEEQFF; DNA: TGCGCCAGCAGCTTGTCCCGGTATCCTAGTGAGGAGCAGTTCTTC
D: -; J: TRBJ2-7; V: TRBV15; length: 14; size: -; CDR3: CATSRDLGSYEQYF; DNA: TGTGCCACCAGCAGAGATCTAGGTTCCTACGAGCAGTACTTC
D: -; J: TRBJ1-3; V: TRBV29-1; length: 17; size: -; CDR3: CSVAGGNRESSGNTIYF; DNA: TGCAGCGTTGCTGGAGGAAACAGGGAGAGCTCTGGAAACACCATATATTTT
D: -; J: TRBJ1-2; V: TRBV27; length: 13; size: -; CDR3: CASSASSMSGYTF; DNA: TGTGCCAGCAGTGCGTCTTCGATGAGTGGCTACACCTTC
D: TRBD2; J: TRBJ2-7; V: TRBV6-1; length: 14; size: -; CDR3: CASRPAGPNYEQYF; DNA: TGTGCCAGCAGGCCAGCGGGGCCTAATTACGAGCAGTACTTC
D: -; J: TRBJ2-3; V: TRBV28; length: 11; size: -; CDR3: CASSLTDTQYF; DNA: TGTGCCAGCAGTCTCACAGATACGCAGTATTTT
D: TRBD1; J: TRBJ1-2; V: TRBV9; length: 17; size: once; CDR3: CASSGREGGGGNYGYTF; DNA: TGTGCCAGCAGCGGACGAGAAGGAGGGGGCGGGAACTATGGCTACACCTTC
D: -; J: TRBJ1-4; V: TRBV19; length: 15; size: -; CDR3: CATKDRGSTNEKLFF; DNA: TGTGCCACCAAAGATCGGGGTTCAACTAATGAAAAACTGTTTTTT
D: TRBD2; J: TRBJ2-1; V: TRBV27; length: 15; size: -; CDR3: CASSHWTSNINEQFF; DNA: TGTGCCAGCAGTCACTGGACTAGTAATATTAATGAGCAGTTCTTC
D: -; J: TRBJ1-2; V: TRBV6-1; length: 11; size: -; CDR3: CAGGLNYGYTF; DNA: TGTGCCGGGGGCCTTAACTATGGCTACACCTTC
D: -; J: TRBJ1-1; V: TRBV27; length: 14; size: -; CDR3: CASSPLGADTEAFF; DNA: TGTGCCAGCAGTCCTTTGGGGGCGGACACTGAAGCTTTCTTT
D: -; J: TRBJ2-3; V: TRBV4-1; length: 15; size: -; CDR3: CASSQDGVSTDTQYF; DNA: TGCGCCAGCAGCCAAGATGGAGTGAGCACAGATACGCAGTATTTT
D: -; J: TRBJ2-1; V: TRBV7-8; length: 19; size: -; CDR3: CASSFRVRESRYSYNEQFF; DNA: TGTGCCAGCAGCTTCCGGGTCCGGGAGTCGCGGTACTCCTACAATGAGCAGTTCTTC
D: TRBD2; J: TRBJ2-1; V: TRBV27; length: 16; size: -; CDR3: CASSSPGLADNNEQFF; DNA: TGTGCCAGCAGCTCACCGGGACTAGCGGATAACAATGAGCAGTTCTTC
D: -; J: TRBJ2-5; V: TRBV10-2; length: 16; size: once; CDR3: CASSEVASTIQETQYF; DNA: TGCGCCAGCAGTGAGGTAGCAAGTACGATCCAAGAGACCCAGTACTTC
D: TRBD1; J: TRBJ2-7; V: TRBV5-1; length: 15; size: -; CDR3: CASSIESDRTGEQYF; DNA: TGCGCCAGCAGCATTGAATCGGACAGGACGGGAGAGCAGTACTTC
D: TRBD1; J: TRBJ2-1; V: TRBV10-3; length: 16; size: -; CDR3: CAISELGQGTFNEQFF; DNA: TGTGCCATCAGTGAGCTGGGACAGGGTACTTTTAATGAGCAGTTCTTC
D: TRBD1; J: TRBJ2-1; V: TRBV6-1; length: 17; size: -; CDR3: CASSAYSGTDNYNEQFF; DNA: TGTGCCAGCAGTGCTTACTCCGGGACAGATAACTACAATGAGCAGTTCTTC
D: TRBD1; J: TRBJ2-7; V: TRBV2; length: 15; size: -; CDR3: CASRGTADAPYEQYF; DNA: TGTGCCAGCAGGGGGACAGCCGACGCACCCTACGAGCAGTACTTC
D: TRBD1; J: TRBJ2-7; V: TRBV6-1; length: 12; size: -; CDR3: CASSWTGDEQYF; DNA: TGTGCCAGCAGCTGGACAGGGGACGAGCAGTACTTC
D: -; J: TRBJ1-5; V: TRBV6-1; length: 17; size: -; CDR3: CASSEFAAAGGREPQHF; DNA: TGTGCCAGCAGTGAATTTGCGGCGGCAGGTGGCCGGGAACCCCAGCATTTT
D: TRBD2; J: TRBJ2-7; V: TRBV4-1; length: 14; size: -; CDR3: CASSTGGGEDEQYF; DNA: TGCGCCAGCAGCACGGGCGGGGGAGAGGACGAGCAGTACTTC
D: TRBD1; J: TRBJ2-1; V: TRBV27; length: 15; size: -; CDR3: CASRYPGQGYNEQFF; DNA: TGTGCCAGCAGATACCCCGGACAGGGGTACAATGAGCAGTTCTTC
D: TRBD1; J: TRBJ1-5; V: TRBV11-3; length: 18; size: -; CDR3: CASSEKPDRGFDNQPQHF; DNA: TGTGCCAGCAGCGAGAAACCGGACAGGGGTTTTGACAATCAGCCCCAGCATTTT
D: -; J: TRBJ1-1; V: TRBV2; length: 14; size: -; CDR3: CASSGSTRNTEAFF; DNA: TGTGCCAGCAGTGGGAGCACCCGGAACACTGAAGCTTTCTTT
D: -; J: TRBJ2-5; V: TRBV6-1; length: 13; size: -; CDR3: CASSEALGETQYF; DNA: TGTGCCAGCAGTGAAGCGCTCGGAGAGACCCAGTACTTC
D: -; J: TRBJ1-2; V: TRBV28; length: 13; size: -; CDR3: CASSRQGNYGYTF; DNA: TGTGCCAGCAGTCGTCAGGGAAACTATGGCTACACCTTC
D: TRBD2; J: TRBJ2-1; V: TRBV7-6; length: 15; size: -; CDR3: CASSLGLAGAGEQFF; DNA: TGTGCCAGCAGCCTAGGACTAGCGGGAGCGGGGGAGCAGTTCTTC
D: -; J: TRBJ1-1; V: TRBV4-2; length: 16; size: -; CDR3: CASSQVLIARGTEAFF; DNA: TGTGCCAGCAGCCAAGTCTTAATAGCCCGGGGGACTGAAGCTTTCTTT